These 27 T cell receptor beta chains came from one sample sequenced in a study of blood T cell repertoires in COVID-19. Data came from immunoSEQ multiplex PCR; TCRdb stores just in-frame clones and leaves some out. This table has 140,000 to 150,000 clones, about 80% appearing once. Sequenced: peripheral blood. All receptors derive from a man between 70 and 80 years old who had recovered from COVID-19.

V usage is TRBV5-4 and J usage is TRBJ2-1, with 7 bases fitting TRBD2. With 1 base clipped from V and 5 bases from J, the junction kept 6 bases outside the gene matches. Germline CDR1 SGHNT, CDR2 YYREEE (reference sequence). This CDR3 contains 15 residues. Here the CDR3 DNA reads TGTGCCAGCAGCTTGTCGGGCGGGAGTGACAATGAGCAGTTCTTC. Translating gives CASSLSGGSDNEQFF. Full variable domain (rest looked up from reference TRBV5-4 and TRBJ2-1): ETGVTQSPTHLIKTRGQQVTLRCSSQSGHNTVSWYQQALGQGPQFIFQYYREEENGRGNFPPRFSGLQFPNYSSELNVNALELDDSALYLCASSLSGGSDNEQFFGPGTRLTVL.

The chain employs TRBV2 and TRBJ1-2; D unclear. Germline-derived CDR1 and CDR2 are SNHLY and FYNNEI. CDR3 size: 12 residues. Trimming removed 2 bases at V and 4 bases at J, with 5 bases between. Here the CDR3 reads CASSEISYGYTF. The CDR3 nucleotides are TGTGCCAGCAGTGAAATCAGCTATGGCTACACCTTC.

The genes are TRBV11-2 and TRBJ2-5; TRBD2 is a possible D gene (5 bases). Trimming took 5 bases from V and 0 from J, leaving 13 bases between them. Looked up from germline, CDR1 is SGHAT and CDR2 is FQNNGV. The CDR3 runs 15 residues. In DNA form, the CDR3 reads TGTGCCAGCAGCCCGCTGGAGGTACACCAAGAGACCCAGTACTTC. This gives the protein CASSPLEVHQETQYF.

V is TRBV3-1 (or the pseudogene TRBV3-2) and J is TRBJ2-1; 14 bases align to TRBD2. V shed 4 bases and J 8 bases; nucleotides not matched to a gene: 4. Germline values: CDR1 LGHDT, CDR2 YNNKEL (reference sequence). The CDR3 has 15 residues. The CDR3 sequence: CASSPRLAGGDEQFF. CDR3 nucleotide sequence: TGTGCCAGCAGCCCCCGACTAGCGGGAGGGGATGAGCAGTTCTTC.

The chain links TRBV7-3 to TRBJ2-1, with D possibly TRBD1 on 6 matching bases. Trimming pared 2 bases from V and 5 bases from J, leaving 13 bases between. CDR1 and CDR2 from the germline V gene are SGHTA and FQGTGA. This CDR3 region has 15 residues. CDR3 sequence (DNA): TGTGCCAGCAGCTTACGCCAGGGGATGGACAATGAGCAGTTCTTC. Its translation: CASSLRQGMDNEQFF.

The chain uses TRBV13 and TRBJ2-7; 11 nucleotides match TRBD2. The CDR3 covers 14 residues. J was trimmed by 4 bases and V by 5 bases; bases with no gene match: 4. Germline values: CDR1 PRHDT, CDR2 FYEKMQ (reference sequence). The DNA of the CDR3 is TGTGCCAGCAGCCGACTAGCGGGAAGGTACGAGCAGTACTTC. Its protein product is CASSRLAGRYEQYF.

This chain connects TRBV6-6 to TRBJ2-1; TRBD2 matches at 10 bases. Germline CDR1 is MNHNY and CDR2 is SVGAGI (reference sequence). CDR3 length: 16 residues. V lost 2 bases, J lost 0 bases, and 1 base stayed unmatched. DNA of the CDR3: TGTGCCAGCAGTTACCCTAGCGGGAGCTCCTACAATGAGCAGTTCTTC. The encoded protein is CASSYPSGSSYNEQFF.

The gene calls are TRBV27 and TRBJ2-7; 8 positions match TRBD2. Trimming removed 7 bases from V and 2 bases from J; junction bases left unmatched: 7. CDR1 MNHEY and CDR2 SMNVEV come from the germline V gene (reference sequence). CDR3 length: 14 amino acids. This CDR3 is CASTVYGGAYEQYF. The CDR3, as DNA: TGTGCCAGCACCGTATACGGGGGGGCCTACGAGCAGTACTTC.

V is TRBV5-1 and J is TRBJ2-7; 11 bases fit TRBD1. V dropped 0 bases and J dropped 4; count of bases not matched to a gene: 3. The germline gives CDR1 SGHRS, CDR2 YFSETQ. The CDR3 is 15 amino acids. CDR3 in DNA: TGCGCCAGCAGCTTGGCCGGGACAGGGGGTTACGAGCAGTACTTC. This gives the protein CASSLAGTGGYEQYF.

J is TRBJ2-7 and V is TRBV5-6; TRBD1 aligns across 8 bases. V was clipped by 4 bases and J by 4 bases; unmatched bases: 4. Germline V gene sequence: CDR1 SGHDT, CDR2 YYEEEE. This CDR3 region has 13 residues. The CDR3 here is CASSPGGIYEQYF. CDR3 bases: TGTGCCAGCAGCCCAGGGGGCATTTACGAGCAGTACTTC.

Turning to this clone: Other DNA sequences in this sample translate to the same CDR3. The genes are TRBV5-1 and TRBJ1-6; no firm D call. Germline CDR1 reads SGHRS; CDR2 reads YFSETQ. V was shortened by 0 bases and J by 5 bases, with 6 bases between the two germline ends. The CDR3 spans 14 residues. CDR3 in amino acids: CASSLVEDNSPLHF. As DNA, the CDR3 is TGCGCCAGCAGCTTGGTAGAGGATAATTCACCCCTCCACTTT. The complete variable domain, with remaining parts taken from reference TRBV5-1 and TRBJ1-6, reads KAGVTQTPRYLIKTRGQQVTLSCSPISGHRSVSWYQQTPGQGLQFLFEYFSETQRNKGNFPGRFSGRQFSNSRSEMNVSTLELGDSALYLCASSLVEDNSPLHFGNGTRLTVT.

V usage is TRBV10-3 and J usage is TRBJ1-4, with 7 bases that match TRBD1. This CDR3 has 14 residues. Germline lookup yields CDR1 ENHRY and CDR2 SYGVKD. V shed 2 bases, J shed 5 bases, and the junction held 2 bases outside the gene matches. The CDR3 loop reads CAISEGTENEKLFF. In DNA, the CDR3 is TGTGCCATCAGTGAGGGGACAGAGAATGAAAAACTGTTTTTT.

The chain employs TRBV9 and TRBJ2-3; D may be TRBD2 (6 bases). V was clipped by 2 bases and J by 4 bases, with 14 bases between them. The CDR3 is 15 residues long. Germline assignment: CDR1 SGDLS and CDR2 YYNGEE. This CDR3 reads CASSVLASVADTQYF. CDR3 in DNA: TGTGCCAGCAGCGTCCTAGCGAGCGTGGCAGATACGCAGTATTTT.

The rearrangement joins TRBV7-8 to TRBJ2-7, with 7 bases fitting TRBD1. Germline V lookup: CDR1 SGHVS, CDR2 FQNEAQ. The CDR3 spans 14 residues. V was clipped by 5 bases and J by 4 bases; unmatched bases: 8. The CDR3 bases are TGTGCCAGCAGCGCTTCCCCGACAGGGTACGAGCAGTACTTC. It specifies CASSASPTGYEQYF.

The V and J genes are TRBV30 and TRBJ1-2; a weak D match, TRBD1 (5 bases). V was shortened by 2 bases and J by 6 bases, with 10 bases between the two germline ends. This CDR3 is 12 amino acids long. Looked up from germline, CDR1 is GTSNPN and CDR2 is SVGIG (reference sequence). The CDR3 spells CAWSPGGHGYTF. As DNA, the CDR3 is TGTGCCTGGAGTCCGGGGGGACATGGCTACACCTTC.

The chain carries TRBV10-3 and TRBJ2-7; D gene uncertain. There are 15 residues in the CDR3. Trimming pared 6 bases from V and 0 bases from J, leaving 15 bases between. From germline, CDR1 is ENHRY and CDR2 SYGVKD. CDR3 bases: TGTGCCATCAGCCCCCTAGTCGGCAACTCCTACGAGCAGTACTTC. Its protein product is CAISPLVGNSYEQYF.

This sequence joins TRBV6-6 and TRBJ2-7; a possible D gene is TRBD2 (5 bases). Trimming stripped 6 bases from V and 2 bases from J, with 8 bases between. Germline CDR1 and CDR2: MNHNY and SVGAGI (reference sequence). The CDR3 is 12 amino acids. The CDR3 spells CASSSGTYEQYF. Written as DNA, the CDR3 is TGTGCCAGCAGCTCCGGGACCTACGAGCAGTACTTC.

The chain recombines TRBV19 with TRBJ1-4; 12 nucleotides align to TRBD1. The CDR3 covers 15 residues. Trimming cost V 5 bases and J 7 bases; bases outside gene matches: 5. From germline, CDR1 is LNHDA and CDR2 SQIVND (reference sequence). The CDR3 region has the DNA TGTGCCAGTAGTGCCTGGGACAGGGGGCTTGAAAAACTGTTTTTT. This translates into CASSAWDRGLEKLFF.

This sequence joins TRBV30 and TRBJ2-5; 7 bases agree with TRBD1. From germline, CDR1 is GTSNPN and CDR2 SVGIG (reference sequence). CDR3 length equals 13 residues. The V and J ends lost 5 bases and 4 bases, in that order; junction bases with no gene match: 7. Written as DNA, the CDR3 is TGTGCCTGGGATAGACAGGGTTTAGAGACCCAGTACTTC. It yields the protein CAWDRQGLETQYF.

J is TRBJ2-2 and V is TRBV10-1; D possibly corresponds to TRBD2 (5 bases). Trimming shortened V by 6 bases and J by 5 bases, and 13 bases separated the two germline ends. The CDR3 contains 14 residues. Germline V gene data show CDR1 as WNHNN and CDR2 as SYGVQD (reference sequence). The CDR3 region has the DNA TGCGCCAGCAGACCGGACTCCGATACCGGGGAGCTGTTTTTT. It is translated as CASRPDSDTGELFF.

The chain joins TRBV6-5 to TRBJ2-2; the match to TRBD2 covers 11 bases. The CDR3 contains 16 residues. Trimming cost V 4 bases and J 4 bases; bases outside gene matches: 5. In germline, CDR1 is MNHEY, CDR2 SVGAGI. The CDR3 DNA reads TGTGCCAGCAGTTCCCTAGCGGGAGGTCCCACCGGGGAGCTGTTTTTT. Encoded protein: CASSSLAGGPTGELFF.

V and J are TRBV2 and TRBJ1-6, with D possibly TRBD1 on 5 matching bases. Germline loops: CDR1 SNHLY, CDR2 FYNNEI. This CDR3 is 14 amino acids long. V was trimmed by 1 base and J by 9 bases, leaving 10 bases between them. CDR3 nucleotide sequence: TGTGCCAGCAGTGAAGTCAGGGCCGCTTCACCCCTCCACTTT. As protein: CASSEVRAASPLHF.

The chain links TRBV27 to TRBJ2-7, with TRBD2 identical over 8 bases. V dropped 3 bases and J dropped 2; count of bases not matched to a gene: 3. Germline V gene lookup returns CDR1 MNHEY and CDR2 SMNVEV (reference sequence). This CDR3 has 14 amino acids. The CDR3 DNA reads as TGTGCCAGCAGTTTCGGGGGGGTGCCCTACGAGCAGTACTTC. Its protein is CASSFGGVPYEQYF.

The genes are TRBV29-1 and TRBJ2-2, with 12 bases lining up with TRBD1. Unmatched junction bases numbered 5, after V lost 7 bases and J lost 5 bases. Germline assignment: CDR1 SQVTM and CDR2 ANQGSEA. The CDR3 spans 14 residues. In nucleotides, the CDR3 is TGCAGCGCAGGGACAGGGGGCGGGACCGGGGAGCTGTTTTTT. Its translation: CSAGTGGGTGELFF.

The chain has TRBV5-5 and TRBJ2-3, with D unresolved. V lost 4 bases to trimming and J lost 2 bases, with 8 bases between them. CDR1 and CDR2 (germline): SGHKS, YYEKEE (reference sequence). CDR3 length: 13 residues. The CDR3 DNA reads TGTGCCAGCAGCAGCACTGCCACAGATACGCAGTATTTT. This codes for CASSSTATDTQYF.

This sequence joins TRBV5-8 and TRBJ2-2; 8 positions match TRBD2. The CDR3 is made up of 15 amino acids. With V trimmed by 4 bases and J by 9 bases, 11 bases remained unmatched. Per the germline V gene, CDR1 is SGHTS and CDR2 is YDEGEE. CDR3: CASSRPGGTTRELFF. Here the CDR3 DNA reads TGTGCCAGCAGCCGTCCGGGAGGGACAACGAGGGAGCTGTTTTTT.

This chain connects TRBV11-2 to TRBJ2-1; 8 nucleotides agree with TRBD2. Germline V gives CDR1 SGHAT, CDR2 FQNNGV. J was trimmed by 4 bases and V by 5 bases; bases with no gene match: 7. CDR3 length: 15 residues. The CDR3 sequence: CASSPIAGRYNEQFF. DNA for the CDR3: TGTGCCAGCAGCCCGATAGCGGGGAGATACAATGAGCAGTTCTTC.